The 9 T cell receptor beta chains below come from one sample, sequenced in a study of blood T cell repertoires in COVID-19. TCRdb's table, derived via immunoSEQ multiplex PCR, lists solely in-frame clones and lacks some. The table lists roughly 260,000 clones, roughly 87% of them singletons. Sequencing input: PBMCs or T cells enriched from blood (not recorded which). The source of these receptors is a woman aged 30 to 39 with acute COVID-19.

This clone was counted ten times or more. V is TRBV5-6 and J is TRBJ2-7; TRBD2 agrees at 8 bases. The CDR3 is made up of 15 amino acids. After removal of 1 base from V and 0 bases from J, the junction contained 3 bases not matched to a gene. Germline V gives CDR1 SGHDT, CDR2 YYEEEE. The CDR3 DNA sequence: TGTGCCAGCAGCTTGTTAGCGGGGAGCTCCTACGAGCAGTACTTC. Residues: CASSLLAGSSYEQYF.

The rearrangement uses TRBV11-2 and TRBJ1-4, with D possibly being TRBD1 (5 bases). The V gene's germline CDR1 is SGHAT and CDR2 FQNNGV. CDR3 length: 16 residues. With 1 base removed from V and 5 bases from J, the gap between germline ends came to 14 bases. CDR3 residues: CASSLGTQGGNEKLFF. The CDR3 DNA is TGTGCCAGCAGCTTAGGTACGCAGGGAGGAAATGAAAAACTGTTTTTT.

This chain uses TRBV4-3 with TRBJ1-4; D is undetermined. V lost 0 bases, J lost 6 bases, and 8 bases lay in between. Germline V CDR1 and CDR2: LGHNA, YSLEER. The CDR3 totals 14 residues. The CDR3 loop reads CASSQDRGYEKLFF. The CDR3 DNA follows: TGCGCCAGCAGCCAAGATCGGGGTTATGAAAAACTGTTTTTT.

The chain has TRBV6-1 and TRBJ2-5, with 7 bases fitting TRBD2. The CDR3 spans 14 residues. The V gene's germline CDR1 is MNHNS and CDR2 SASEGT. Trimming removed 0 bases from V and 7 bases from J; junction bases left unmatched: 5. CDR3 nucleotides: TGTGCCAGCAGTGAAGCAGGGGACTACGGGACCCAGTACTTC. Its protein product is CASSEAGDYGTQYF.

This clone was counted once. The chain is built from TRBV7-8 and TRBJ2-3, with TRBD1 matching 9 bases. V shed 5 bases, J shed 4 bases, and the junction held 13 bases outside the gene matches. Germline-derived CDR1 and CDR2 are SGHVS and FQNEAQ. The CDR3 consists of 17 residues. CDR3 nucleotides: TGTGCCAGCAGCCCAAACAGGGGGCTATCGGCCTCAGATACGCAGTATTTT. Its translation: CASSPNRGLSASDTQYF.

The genes are TRBV6-5 and TRBJ1-1, with D unresolved. The CDR3 is 14 residues long. V was shortened by 7 bases and J by 4 bases, with 16 bases between the two germline ends. CDR1 is MNHEY and CDR2 is SVGAGI in the germline V gene. The CDR3 reads CASTSDGVGTEAFF. DNA for the CDR3: TGTGCCAGCACCTCAGACGGGGTGGGCACTGAAGCTTTCTTT.

V usage is TRBV4-1 and J usage is TRBJ2-5, with 8 bases matching TRBD2. Germline assignment: CDR1 MGHRA and CDR2 YSYEKL. The CDR3 contains 16 residues. Trimming removed 5 bases from V and 1 base from J; junction bases left unmatched: 9. The DNA for the CDR3 is TGCGCCAGCAGCTTCCGTCTAGCGGGTCTCCAAGAGACCCAGTACTTC. Its protein product is CASSFRLAGLQETQYF.

The chain recombines TRBV30 with TRBJ2-1; D might be TRBD2 (6 bases). The CDR3 has 13 residues. The germline V gene has CDR1 GTSNPN and CDR2 SVGIG (reference sequence). Trimming removed 3 bases from V and 9 bases from J, with 15 bases in between. CDR3 sequence: CAWSVLTSPEQFF. The CDR3 DNA reads TGTGCCTGGAGCGTCCTTACTAGCCCTGAGCAGTTCTTC.

The J gene is TRBJ2-7, the V gene TRBV11-2; 13 nucleotides align to TRBD2. CDR1 and CDR2 (germline): SGHAT, FQNNGV. V trimming: 5 bases; J trimming: 5 bases; junction bases outside the gene matches: 9. CDR3 length: 16 amino acids. CDR3 loop: CASSLGLAGSGDEQYF. DNA for the CDR3: TGTGCCAGCAGCCTGGGACTAGCGGGGTCCGGGGACGAGCAGTACTTC. The full variable domain, rest sourced from reference TRBV11-2 and TRBJ2-7, is EAGVAQSPRYKIIEKRQSVAFWCNPISGHATLYWYQQILGQGPKLLIQFQNNGVVDDSQLPKDRFSAERLKGVDSTLKIQPAKLEDSAVYLCASSLGLAGSGDEQYFGPGTRLTVT.